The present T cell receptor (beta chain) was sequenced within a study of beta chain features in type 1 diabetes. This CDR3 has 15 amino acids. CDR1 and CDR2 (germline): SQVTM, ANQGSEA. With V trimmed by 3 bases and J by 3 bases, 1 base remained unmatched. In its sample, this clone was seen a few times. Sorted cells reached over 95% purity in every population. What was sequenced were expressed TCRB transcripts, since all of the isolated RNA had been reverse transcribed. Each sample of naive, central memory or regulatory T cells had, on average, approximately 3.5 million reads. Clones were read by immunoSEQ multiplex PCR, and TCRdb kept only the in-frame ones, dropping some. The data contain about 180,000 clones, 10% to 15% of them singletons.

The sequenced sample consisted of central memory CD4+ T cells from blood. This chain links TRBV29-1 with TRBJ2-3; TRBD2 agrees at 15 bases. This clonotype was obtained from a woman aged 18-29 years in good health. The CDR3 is CSVDGLAGGTDTQYF. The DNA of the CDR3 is TGCAGCGTTGACGGACTAGCGGGAGGGACAGATACGCAGTATTTT.